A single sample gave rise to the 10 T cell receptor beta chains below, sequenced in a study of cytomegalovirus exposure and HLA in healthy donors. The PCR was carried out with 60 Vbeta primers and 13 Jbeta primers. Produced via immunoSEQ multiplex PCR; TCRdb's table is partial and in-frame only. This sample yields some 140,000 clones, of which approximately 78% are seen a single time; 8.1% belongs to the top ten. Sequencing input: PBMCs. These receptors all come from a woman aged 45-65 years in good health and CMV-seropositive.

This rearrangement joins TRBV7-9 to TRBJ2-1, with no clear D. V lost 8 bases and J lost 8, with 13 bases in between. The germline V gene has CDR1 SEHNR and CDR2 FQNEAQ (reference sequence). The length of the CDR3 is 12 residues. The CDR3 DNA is TGTGCCAGCTCGATGTGGAGCGATGAGCAGTTCTTC. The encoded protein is CASSMWSDEQFF. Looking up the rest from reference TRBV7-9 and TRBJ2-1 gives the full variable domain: DTGVSQNPRHKITKRGQNVTFRCDPISEHNRLYWYRQTLGQGPEFLTYFQNEAQLEKSRLLSDRFSAERPKGSFSTLEIQRTEQGDSAMYLCASSMWSDEQFFGPGTRLTVL.

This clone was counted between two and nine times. CDR3 residues: CASSLLPDSTEAFF. DNA of the CDR3: TGTGCCAGCAGCTTATTGCCCGACAGCACTGAAGCTTTCTTT. V usage is TRBV7-2 and J usage is TRBJ1-1, with a possible D match to TRBD1 (5 bases). V shed 2 bases and J shed 4 bases, with 11 bases lying between them. Germline V gene sequence: CDR1 SGHTA, CDR2 FQGNSA. The CDR3 covers 14 residues.

The CDR3 spells CASTLGGQGGTEAFF. CDR3 nucleotide sequence: TGTGCCAGCACCCTAGGGGGACAGGGAGGCACTGAAGCTTTCTTT. V usage is TRBV6-5 and J usage is TRBJ1-1, with 9 bases matching TRBD1. Germline-derived CDR1 and CDR2 are MNHEY and SVGAGI. The CDR3 contains 15 residues. The J segment lost 4 bases and the V segment lost 7 bases, leaving 10 bases of the junction unmatched.

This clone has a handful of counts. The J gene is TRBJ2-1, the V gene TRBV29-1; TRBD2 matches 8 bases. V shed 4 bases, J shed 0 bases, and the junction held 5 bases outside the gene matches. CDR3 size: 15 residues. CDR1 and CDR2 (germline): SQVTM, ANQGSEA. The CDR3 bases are TGCAGCGTTGGGGGACTAGAGAGCTCCTACAATGAGCAGTTCTTC. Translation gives CSVGGLESSYNEQFF.

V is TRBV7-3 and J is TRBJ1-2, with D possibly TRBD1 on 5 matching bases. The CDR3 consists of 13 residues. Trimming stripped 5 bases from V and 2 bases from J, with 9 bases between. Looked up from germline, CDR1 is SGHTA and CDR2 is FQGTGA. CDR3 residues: CASSRAGNYGYTF. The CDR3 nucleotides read TGTGCCAGCAGCAGGGCAGGGAACTATGGCTACACCTTC.

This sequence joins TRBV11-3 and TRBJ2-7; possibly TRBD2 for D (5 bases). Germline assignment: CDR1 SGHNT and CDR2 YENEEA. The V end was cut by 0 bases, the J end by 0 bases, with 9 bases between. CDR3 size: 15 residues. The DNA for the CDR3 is TGTGCCAGCAGCTTAGATTTTGGGAGCTCCTACGAGCAGTACTTC. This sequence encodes CASSLDFGSSYEQYF.

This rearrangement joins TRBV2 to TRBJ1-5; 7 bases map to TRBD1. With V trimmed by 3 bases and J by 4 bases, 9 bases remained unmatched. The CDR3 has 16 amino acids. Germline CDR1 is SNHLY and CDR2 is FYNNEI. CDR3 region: CASSDTGDLWNQPQHF. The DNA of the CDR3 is TGTGCCAGCAGTGACACAGGGGATCTTTGGAATCAGCCCCAGCATTTT.

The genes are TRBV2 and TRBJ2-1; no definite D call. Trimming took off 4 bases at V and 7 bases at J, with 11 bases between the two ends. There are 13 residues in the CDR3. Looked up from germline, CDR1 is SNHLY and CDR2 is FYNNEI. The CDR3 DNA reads TGTGCCAGCAGTGTGGAGAGTATGAATGAGCAGTTCTTC. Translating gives CASSVESMNEQFF.

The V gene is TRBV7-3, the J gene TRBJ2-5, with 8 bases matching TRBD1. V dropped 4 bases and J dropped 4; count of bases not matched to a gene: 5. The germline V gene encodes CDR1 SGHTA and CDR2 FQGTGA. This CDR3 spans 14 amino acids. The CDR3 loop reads CASSSTGGRETQYF. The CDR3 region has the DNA TGTGCCAGCAGCTCCACAGGGGGTCGAGAGACCCAGTACTTC.

Written as DNA, the CDR3 is TGTGCCAGCAGTGAAGCGCTTCAGGGAGAGACCCAGTACTTC. The encoded protein is CASSEALQGETQYF. The rearrangement uses TRBV2 and TRBJ2-5, with a tentative D call TRBD1 (5 bases). The germline V gene encodes CDR1 SNHLY and CDR2 FYNNEI. CDR3 size: 14 residues. V lost 0 bases and J 4 bases, leaving 9 bases between the germline ends.